This TCR beta chain was profiled in a study of blood T cell repertoires in COVID-19. Study-level information: Acute and convalescent COVID-19 samples came from the United States, Italy and Spain.

Under the authors' procedure: Estimates of nucleated cell counts were drawn from the amplification of reference gene primers. The table came from immunoSEQ multiplex PCR; TCRdb's copy has only in-frame clones and leaves some out. The D gene and trimming were derived from the DNA, and the V and J assignments and clone size from that table. The sample shows around 20,000 clones, 70% to 90% of them seen only once. This CDR3 spans 13 amino acids. With 5 bases clipped from V and 4 bases from J, the junction kept 4 bases outside the gene matches. Sequenced sample: peripheral blood. This sequence was found in a human donor with active COVID-19. The donor label of this sample is uncertain. The gene calls are TRBV12-3 or TRBV12-4 and TRBJ2-5; 7 nucleotides line up with TRBD1. CDR3 nucleotides: TGTGCCAGCAGTCTACGGGACAGAGAGACCCAGTACTTC. This codes for CASSLRDRETQYF.